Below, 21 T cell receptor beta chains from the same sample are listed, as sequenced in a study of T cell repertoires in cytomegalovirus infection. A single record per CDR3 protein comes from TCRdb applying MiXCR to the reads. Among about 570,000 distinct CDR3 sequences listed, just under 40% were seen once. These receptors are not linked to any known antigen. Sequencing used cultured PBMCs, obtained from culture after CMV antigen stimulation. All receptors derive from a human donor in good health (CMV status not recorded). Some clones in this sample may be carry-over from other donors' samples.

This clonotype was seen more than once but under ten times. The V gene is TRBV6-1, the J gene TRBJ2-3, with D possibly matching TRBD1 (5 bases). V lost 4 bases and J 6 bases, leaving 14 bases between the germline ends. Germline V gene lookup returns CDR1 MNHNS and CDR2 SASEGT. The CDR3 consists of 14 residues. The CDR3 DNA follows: TGTGCCAGCAGTGCTGGCAGGGTAGCCGATACGCAGTATTTT. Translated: CASSAGRVADTQYF.

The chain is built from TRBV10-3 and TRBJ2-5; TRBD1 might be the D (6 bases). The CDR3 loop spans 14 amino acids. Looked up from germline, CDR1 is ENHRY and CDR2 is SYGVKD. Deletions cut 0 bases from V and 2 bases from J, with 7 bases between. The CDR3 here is CAISESQGQETQYF. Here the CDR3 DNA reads TGTGCCATCAGTGAGTCGCAGGGGCAAGAGACCCAGTACTTC.

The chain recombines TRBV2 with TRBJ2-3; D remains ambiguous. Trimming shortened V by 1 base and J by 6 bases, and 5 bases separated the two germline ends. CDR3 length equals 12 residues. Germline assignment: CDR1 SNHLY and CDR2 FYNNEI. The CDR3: CASSEGGDTQYF. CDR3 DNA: TGTGCCAGCAGTGAAGGTGGTGATACGCAGTATTTT.

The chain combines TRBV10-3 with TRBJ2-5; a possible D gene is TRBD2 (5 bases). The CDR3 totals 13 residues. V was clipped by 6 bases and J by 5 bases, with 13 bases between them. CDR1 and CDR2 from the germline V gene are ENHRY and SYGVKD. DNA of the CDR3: TGTGCCATCAGAACCGGAGGTGGCGAGACCCAGTACTTC. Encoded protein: CAIRTGGGETQYF.

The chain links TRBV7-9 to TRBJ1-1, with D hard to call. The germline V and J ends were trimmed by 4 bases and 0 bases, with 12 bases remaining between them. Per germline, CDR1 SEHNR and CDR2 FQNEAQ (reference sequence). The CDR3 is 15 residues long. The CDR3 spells CASSSSGWLNTEAFF. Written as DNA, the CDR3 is TGTGCCAGCAGCTCCTCGGGGTGGCTGAACACTGAAGCTTTCTTT.

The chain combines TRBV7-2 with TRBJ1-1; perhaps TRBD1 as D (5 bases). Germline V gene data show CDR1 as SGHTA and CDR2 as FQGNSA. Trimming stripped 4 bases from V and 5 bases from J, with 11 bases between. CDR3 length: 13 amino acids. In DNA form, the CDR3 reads TGTGCCAGCAGCTGGGGCGACGGTACTGAAGCTTTCTTT. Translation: CASSWGDGTEAFF.

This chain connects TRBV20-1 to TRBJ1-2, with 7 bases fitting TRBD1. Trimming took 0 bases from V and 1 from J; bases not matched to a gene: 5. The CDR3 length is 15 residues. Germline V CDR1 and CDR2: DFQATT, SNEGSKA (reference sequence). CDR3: CSARDRAGGNYGYTF. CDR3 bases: TGCAGTGCTAGAGATCGCGCAGGGGGTAACTATGGCTACACCTTC.

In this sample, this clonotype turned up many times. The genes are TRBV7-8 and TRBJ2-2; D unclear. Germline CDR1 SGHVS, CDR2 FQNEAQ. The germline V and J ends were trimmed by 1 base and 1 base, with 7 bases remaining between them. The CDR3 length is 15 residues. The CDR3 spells CASSLVAVNTGELFF. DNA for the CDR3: TGTGCCAGCAGCTTAGTCGCCGTGAACACCGGGGAGCTGTTTTTT.

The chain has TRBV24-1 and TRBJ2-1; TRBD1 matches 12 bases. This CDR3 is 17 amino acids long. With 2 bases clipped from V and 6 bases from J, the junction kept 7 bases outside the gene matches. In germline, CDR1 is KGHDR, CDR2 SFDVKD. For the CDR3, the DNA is TGTGCCACCAGTGATTCCCCGGGACAGGGGGCGTTCAATGAGCAGTTCTTC. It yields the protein CATSDSPGQGAFNEQFF.

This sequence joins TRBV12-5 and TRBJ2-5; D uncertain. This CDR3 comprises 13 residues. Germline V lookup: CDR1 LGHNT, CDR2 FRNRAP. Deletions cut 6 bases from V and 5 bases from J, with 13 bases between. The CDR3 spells CASGSDGPETQYF. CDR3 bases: TGTGCTAGTGGAAGCGATGGGCCGGAGACCCAGTACTTC. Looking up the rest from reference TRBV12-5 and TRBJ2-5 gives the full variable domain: DARVTQTPRHKVTEMGQEVTMRCQPILGHNTVFWYRQTMMQGLELLAYFRNRAPLDDSGMPKDRFSAEMPDATLATLKIQPSEPRDSAVYFCASGSDGPETQYFGPGTRLLVL.

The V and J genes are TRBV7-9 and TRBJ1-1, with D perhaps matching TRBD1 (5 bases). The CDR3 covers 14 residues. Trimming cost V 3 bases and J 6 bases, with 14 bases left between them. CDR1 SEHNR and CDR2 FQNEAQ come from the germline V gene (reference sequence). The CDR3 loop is CASSFPQGVSEAFF. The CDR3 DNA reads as TGTGCCAGCAGCTTTCCCCAGGGAGTCTCTGAAGCTTTCTTT. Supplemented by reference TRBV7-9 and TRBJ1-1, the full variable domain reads DTGVSQNPRHKITKRGQNVTFRCDPISEHNRLYWYRQTLGQGPEFLTYFQNEAQLEKSRLLSDRFSAERPKGSFSTLEIQRTEQGDSAMYLCASSFPQGVSEAFFGQGTRLTVV.

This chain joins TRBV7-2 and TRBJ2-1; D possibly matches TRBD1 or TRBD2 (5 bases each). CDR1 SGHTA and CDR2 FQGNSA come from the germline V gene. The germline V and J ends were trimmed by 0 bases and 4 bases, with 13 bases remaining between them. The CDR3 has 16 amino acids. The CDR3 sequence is CASSLAWGMGYNEQFF. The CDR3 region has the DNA TGTGCCAGCAGCTTAGCGTGGGGGATGGGATACAATGAGCAGTTCTTC.

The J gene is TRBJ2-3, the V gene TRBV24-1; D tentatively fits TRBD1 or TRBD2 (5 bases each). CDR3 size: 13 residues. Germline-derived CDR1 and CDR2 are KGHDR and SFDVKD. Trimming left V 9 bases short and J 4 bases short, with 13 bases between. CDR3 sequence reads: CATERDESDTQYF. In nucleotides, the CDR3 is TGTGCCACCGAACGGGACGAGTCAGATACGCAGTATTTT.

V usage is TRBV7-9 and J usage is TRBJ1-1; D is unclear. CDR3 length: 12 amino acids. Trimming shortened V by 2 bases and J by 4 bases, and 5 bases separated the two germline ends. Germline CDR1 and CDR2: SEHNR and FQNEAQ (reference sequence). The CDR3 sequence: CASSLHGTEAFF. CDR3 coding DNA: TGTGCCAGCAGCTTACACGGCACTGAAGCTTTCTTT.

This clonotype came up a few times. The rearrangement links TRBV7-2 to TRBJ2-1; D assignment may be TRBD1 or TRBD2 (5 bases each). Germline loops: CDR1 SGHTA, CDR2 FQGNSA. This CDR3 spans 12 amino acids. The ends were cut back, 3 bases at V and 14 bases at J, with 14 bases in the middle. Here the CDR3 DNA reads TGTGCCAGCAGCTTGCTCGGGATAGGGGAGTTCTTC. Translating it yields CASSLLGIGEFF. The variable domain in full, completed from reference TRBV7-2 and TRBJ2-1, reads GAGVSQSPSNKVTEKGKDVELRCDPISGHTALYWYRQSLGQGLEFLIYFQGNSAPDKSGLPSDRFSAERTGGSVSTLTIQRTQQEDSAVYLCASSLLGIGEFFGPGTRLTVL.

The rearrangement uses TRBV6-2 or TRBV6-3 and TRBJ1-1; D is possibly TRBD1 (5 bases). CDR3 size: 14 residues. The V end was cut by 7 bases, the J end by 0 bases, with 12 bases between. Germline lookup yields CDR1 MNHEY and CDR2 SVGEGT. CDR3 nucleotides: TGTGCCAGCACGGGGAGGGGAATGAACACTGAAGCTTTCTTT. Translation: CASTGRGMNTEAFF.

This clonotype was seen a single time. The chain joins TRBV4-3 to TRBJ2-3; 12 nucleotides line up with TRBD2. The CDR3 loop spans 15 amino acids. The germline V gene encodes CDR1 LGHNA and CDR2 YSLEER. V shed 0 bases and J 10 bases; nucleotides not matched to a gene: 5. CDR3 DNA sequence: TGCGCCAGCAGCCAAGAGACTAGCGGGGGTTTCTCGCAGTATTTT. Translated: CASSQETSGGFSQYF.

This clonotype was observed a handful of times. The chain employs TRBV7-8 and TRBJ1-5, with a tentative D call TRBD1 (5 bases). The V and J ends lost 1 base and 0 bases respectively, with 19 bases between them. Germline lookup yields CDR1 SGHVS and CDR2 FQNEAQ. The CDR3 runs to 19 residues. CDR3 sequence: CASSLVGAGSTASNQPQHF. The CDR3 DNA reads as TGTGCCAGCAGCTTAGTAGGGGCGGGGAGTACTGCTAGCAATCAGCCCCAGCATTTT.

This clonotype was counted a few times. The DNA of the CDR3 is TGTGCCAGCAGCCCCCAACTTGGACAGCCCTACGAGCAGTACTTC. Protein: CASSPQLGQPYEQYF. The V call is TRBV7-4, the J call TRBJ2-7, with TRBD1 as a possible D gene (6 bases). CDR1 and CDR2 from the germline V gene are SGHVT and SQSDAQ. The CDR3 extends over 15 amino acids. Trimming took off 5 bases at V and 2 bases at J, with 16 bases between the two ends.

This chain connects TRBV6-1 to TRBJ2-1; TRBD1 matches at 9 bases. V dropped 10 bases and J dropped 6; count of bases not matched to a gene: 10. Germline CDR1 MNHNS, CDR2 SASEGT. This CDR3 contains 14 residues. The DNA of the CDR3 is TGTGCCACCGCCTGGGACAGGGTGGGCAATGAGCAGTTCTTC. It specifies CATAWDRVGNEQFF.

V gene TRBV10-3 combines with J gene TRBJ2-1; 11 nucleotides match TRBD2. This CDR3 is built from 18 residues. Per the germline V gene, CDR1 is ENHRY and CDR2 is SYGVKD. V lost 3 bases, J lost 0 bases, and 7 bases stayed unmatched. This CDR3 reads CAISDRLAGSSSYNEQFF. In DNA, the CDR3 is TGTGCCATCAGTGACCGACTAGCGGGGTCTAGCTCCTACAATGAGCAGTTCTTC.